The source of this T cell receptor (beta chain) is a study of blood T cell repertoires in COVID-19. Deletions cut 5 bases from V and 12 bases from J, with 16 bases between. This CDR3 contains 12 residues. Germline V CDR1 and CDR2: MDHEN, SYDVKM. As processed by the authors: Amplification from reference gene primers served as the basis for estimated nucleated cell counts. Sequencing used immunoSEQ multiplex PCR; TCRdb keeps in-frame clones, though not all of them. V and J calls plus clone size are reproduced from that table; the DNA served to infer D and trimming. This table holds around 170,000 clones, about 90% found once. Participants were aged about 18 to 90 years, lived in 25 or so US areas, and enrolled virtually. Two negative PCRs, clearance, or symptom resolution were required of recovered Cohort 3 donors.

The TCR was taken from a woman aged 45-65 years who had recovered from COVID-19. Sequencing input: PBMCs or T cells enriched from blood (not recorded which). V usage is TRBV28 and J usage is TRBJ1-1; D unclear. The CDR3 reads CASSTSGVVSFF. In DNA form, the CDR3 reads TGTGCCAGCAGTACCTCCGGGGTTGTGTCTTTCTTT.